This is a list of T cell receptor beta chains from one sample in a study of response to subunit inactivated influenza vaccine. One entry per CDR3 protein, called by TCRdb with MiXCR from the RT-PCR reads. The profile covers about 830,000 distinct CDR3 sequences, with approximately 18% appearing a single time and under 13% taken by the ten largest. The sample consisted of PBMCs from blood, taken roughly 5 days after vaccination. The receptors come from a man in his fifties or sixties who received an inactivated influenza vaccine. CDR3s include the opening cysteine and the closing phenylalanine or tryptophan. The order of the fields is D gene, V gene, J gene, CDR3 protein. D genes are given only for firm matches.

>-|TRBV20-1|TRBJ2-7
CSAVRGTGSYEQYF
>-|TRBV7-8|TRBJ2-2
CASSFGYSMNTGELFF
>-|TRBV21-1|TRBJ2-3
CASKGGETRTDTQYF
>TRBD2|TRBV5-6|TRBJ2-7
CASSAGALYEQYF
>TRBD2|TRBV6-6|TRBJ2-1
CASSWEGEQFF
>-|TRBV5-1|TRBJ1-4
CASSSAGALTNEKLFF
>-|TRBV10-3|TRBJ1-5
CAISESDGVGQPQHF
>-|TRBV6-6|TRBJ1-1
CASRLIMNTEAFF
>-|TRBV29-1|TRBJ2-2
CSAAVGGNTGELFF
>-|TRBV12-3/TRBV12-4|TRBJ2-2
CASSPSSGELFF
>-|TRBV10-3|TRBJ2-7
CAIKEGVSDEQYF
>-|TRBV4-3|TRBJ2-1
CASSQAGAEYNEQFF
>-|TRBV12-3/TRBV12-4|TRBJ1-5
CASSFLGNQPQHF
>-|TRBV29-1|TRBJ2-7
CSVADQDGRYEQYF
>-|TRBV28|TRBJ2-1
CASSLFGQTSYNEQFF
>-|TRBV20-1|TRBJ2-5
CSGQAPETQYF
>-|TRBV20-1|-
CSARGAHSVDEQYF
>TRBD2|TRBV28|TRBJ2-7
CASSFGVAGAYEQYF
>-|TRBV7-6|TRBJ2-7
CASSLGQGGSSYEQYF
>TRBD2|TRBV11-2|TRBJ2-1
CASSLGLAGGFYNEQFF
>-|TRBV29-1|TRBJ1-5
CSVRELNQPQHF
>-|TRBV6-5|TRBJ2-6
CASSSISAGANVLTF
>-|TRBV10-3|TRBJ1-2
CAISEVGQDGGYTF